This paragraph reports one T cell receptor (beta chain). The specificity of this receptor is unknown. No base quality information exists; no much larger clone differs at one position. The time point label of this sample denotes: second blood draw from one MS patient after hematopoietic stem cell transplantation. To demonstrate the VDJtools post-analysis software, TCR beta repertoires were profiled from the peripheral blood of more than ten young patients with multiple sclerosis. The multiple sclerosis patients were children and adolescents ranging in age from about 6 to 16 years. Library creation used PCR. TCRdb names Illumina HiSeq 2500 as the instrument used. Unique molecular identifiers were incorporated into TCR beta cDNA libraries to reduce PCR and sequencing biases. Every 1 to 10 million input T cells yielded approximately 500,000 cDNA molecules, meaning each molecule approximated one T cell. The patient libraries were prepared and sequenced using the same protocol as the earlier healthy control dataset. Samples belonging to the same batch were prepared together, multiplexed and sequenced on a shared HiSeq lane. For the original study's pipeline: MIGEC handled the raw barcoded reads, throwing out single-read molecular identifier groups before consensus assembly and CDR3 extraction. VDJtools was used for post-analysis of the clonotype tables, with diversity normalized by down-sampling every dataset to the smallest sample size. In repertoire overlap clustering, CDR3 amino acid sequences, but not nucleotide sequences, were matched to correct batch-related cross-sample contamination. TCRdb reprocessed the public reads (quality trimming at Q25 with fastp, clone calling with MiXCR) and kept in-frame beta chains. Identical CDR3 proteins give one entry, which carries the most common genes and DNA. Here the V and J calls rest on TCRdb's processing, not on the authors' analysis. This sample gives around 150,000 distinct CDR3 sequences in total; about 37% of them show up just once. 25% to 35% of the sample goes to the ten largest clones.

At the junction V is shortened by 6 bases and J by 4 bases, with 17 bases in between. The CDR3 starts with the cysteine, ends with the phenylalanine, and has 15 residues. CDR3 DNA is the only sequence kept; it has 45 bases, read in frame from the first base. Sequences SNHLY (CDR1) and FYNNEI (CDR2) are obtained from the germline V gene. This record comes from a study of post-analysis software for immune sequencing data (dated by TCRdb to 2014 to 2015). Describing the broader study: The recorded disease courses included relapsing-remitting, secondary progressive and progressive-relapsing multiple sclerosis, and some patients had no subtype annotation. A subset of samples was prepared in parallel using single-end sample barcoding, then pooled and co-amplified after Illumina adapter ligation. The patient repertoires were compared against 11 previously published healthy control repertoires obtained from donors aged 6 to 25 years. Study-wide conclusions, independent of this receptor: Normalized Chao1 diversity was significantly lower in multiple sclerosis patients than controls, suggesting substantial peripheral T-cell clonal expansion. Patients showed significantly higher frequencies than controls for several TRBV segments, among them TRBV5-6, TRBV5-1 and TRBV20-1. When samples were clustered directly using the F measure, samples prepared in the same batch co-clustered strongly, which prompted a batch-effect correction. The control group was slightly older than the multiple sclerosis patient group.

This sequence uses TRBV2 and TRBJ2-3; the D call could be TRBD1 or TRBD2, with each sharing 5 bases. The clonotype was recovered from a girl aged 10 to 17 with multiple sclerosis. Donor details come from another sample of the same person, matched by shared clones. Sequenced material: blood, taken after autologous hematopoietic stem cell transplantation. The CDR3 in this case is CASSSGGWGSDTQYF. The DNA sequence follows: TGTGCCAGCAGCTCAGGCGGATGGGGGTCAGATACGCAGTATTTT.